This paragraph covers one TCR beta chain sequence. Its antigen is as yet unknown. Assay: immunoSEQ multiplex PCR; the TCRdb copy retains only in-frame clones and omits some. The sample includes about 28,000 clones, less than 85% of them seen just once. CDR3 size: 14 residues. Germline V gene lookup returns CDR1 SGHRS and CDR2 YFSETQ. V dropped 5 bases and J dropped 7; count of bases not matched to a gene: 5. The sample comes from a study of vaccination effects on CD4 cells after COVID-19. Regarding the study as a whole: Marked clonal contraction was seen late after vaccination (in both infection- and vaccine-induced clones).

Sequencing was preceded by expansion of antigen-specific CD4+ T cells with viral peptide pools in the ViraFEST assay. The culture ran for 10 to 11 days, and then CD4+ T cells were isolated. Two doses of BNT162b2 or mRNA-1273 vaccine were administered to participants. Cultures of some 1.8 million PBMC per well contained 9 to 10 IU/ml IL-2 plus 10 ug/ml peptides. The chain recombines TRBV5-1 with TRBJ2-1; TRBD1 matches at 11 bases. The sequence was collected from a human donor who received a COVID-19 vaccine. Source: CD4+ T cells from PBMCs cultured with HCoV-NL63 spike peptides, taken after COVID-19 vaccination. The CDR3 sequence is CASRGDRGLNEQFF. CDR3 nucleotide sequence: TGCGCCAGCAGGGGGGACAGGGGGTTAAATGAGCAGTTCTTC.